These T cell receptor beta chains were read from a single sample in a study of response to subunit inactivated influenza vaccine. TCRdb recomputed calls from the RT-PCR reads with MiXCR, one row per CDR3 protein. The table lists about half a million distinct CDR3 sequences, 7.6% of them singletons, with over 10% in the top ten. This sample comprised PBMCs from blood, obtained 23 months after vaccination. The receptors stem from a man between 50 and 75 years old who received an inactivated influenza vaccine. The CDR3 runs from the conserved cysteine through the conserved F or W. The order of the fields is V gene, J gene, D gene, CDR3 length, clone size, CDR3 DNA, CDR3 protein. A D gene is named only where the DNA matches it firmly. A clone size is listed for some rows: how often the clone was seen (once, few, many), or a class if it is expanded.

v_call: TRBV14
j_call: TRBJ2-7
d_call: NA
cdr3_length: 13
clone_size: NA
cdr3_nt: TGTGCCAGCAGCCAAGCTACCCCCTACGAGCAGTACTTC
cdr3_aa: CASSQATPYEQYF

v_call: TRBV7-2
j_call: TRBJ1-5
d_call: NA
cdr3_length: 12
clone_size: many
cdr3_nt: TGTGCCAGCAGCGGATATAATCAGCCCCAGCATTTT
cdr3_aa: CASSGYNQPQHF

v_call: TRBV7-2
j_call: TRBJ2-1
d_call: TRBD2
cdr3_length: 14
clone_size: NA
cdr3_nt: TGTGCCAGCAGCTTAAGACTAGCGGGAGTTGAGCAGTTCTTC
cdr3_aa: CASSLRLAGVEQFF

v_call: TRBV20-1
j_call: TRBJ1-5
d_call: NA
cdr3_length: 14
clone_size: few
cdr3_nt: TGCAGTGCTAGAGATATGGATAGCAATCAGCCCCAGCATTTT
cdr3_aa: CSARDMDSNQPQHF

v_call: TRBV7-2
j_call: TRBJ1-4
d_call: NA
cdr3_length: 13
clone_size: many
cdr3_nt: TGCGCCAGCAGCCTCGGGTCGAGGGAAAAACTGTTTTTT
cdr3_aa: CASSLGSREKLFF

v_call: TRBV7-2
j_call: TRBJ2-7
d_call: NA
cdr3_length: 12
clone_size: few
cdr3_nt: TGTGCCAGCAGCGTAAATAAGTTGGAGCAGTACTTC
cdr3_aa: CASSVNKLEQYF

v_call: TRBV6-2/TRBV6-3
j_call: TRBJ2-5
d_call: NA
cdr3_length: 14
clone_size: few
cdr3_nt: TGTGCCAGCATCCCGACCGGATCGCAAGAGACCCAGTACTTC
cdr3_aa: CASIPTGSQETQYF

v_call: TRBV24-1
j_call: TRBJ2-7
d_call: NA
cdr3_length: 14
clone_size: NA
cdr3_nt: TGTGCCACCAGTGACTCAGACAGGCCCTACGAGCAGTACTTC
cdr3_aa: CATSDSDRPYEQYF

v_call: TRBV9
j_call: TRBJ2-3
d_call: TRBD2
cdr3_length: 16
clone_size: few
cdr3_nt: TGTGCCAGCAGCGTAATCGGCGGGAGTAGGACAGATACGCAGTATTTT
cdr3_aa: CASSVIGGSRTDTQYF

v_call: TRBV20-1
j_call: TRBJ2-5
d_call: NA
cdr3_length: 15
clone_size: few
cdr3_nt: TGCAGTGCTAGAGATGGACAGAGTATTCAAGAGACCCAGTACTTC
cdr3_aa: CSARDGQSIQETQYF

v_call: TRBV24-1
j_call: TRBJ2-1
d_call: NA
cdr3_length: 15
clone_size: few
cdr3_nt: TGTGCCACCAGTGACCCTACAGGGCCCTACAATGAGCAGTTCTTC
cdr3_aa: CATSDPTGPYNEQFF

v_call: TRBV12-3/TRBV12-4
j_call: TRBJ2-2
d_call: TRBD1
cdr3_length: 16
clone_size: few
cdr3_nt: TGTGCCAGCAGTTGGGGACAGGGCTTGAACACCGGGGAGCTGTTTTTT
cdr3_aa: CASSWGQGLNTGELFF

v_call: TRBV4-3
j_call: TRBJ2-7
d_call: TRBD1
cdr3_length: 13
clone_size: once
cdr3_nt: TGCGCCAGCAGCCCCCAAACAGGGGACAAGCAGTACTTC
cdr3_aa: CASSPQTGDKQYF

v_call: TRBV4-2
j_call: TRBJ1-2
d_call: TRBD1
cdr3_length: 15
clone_size: many
cdr3_nt: TGTGCCAGCAGCCAAGGGACAGGGGGTGACTATGGCTACACCTTC
cdr3_aa: CASSQGTGGDYGYTF

v_call: TRBV20-1
j_call: TRBJ2-7
d_call: TRBD1
cdr3_length: 15
clone_size: many
cdr3_nt: TGCAGTGCAAGAACCGGGACAGGAGAATCCTACGAGCAGTACTTC
cdr3_aa: CSARTGTGESYEQYF

v_call: TRBV4-1
j_call: TRBJ2-3
d_call: TRBD2
cdr3_length: 17
clone_size: few
cdr3_nt: TGCGCCAGCAGCCAAGGGCGCGGGGGGCGCCGGGCAGATACGCAGTATTTT
cdr3_aa: CASSQGRGGRRADTQYF

v_call: TRBV7-9
j_call: TRBJ2-1
d_call: TRBD1
cdr3_length: 15
clone_size: NA
cdr3_nt: TGTGCCAGCGAAATCGGACAGGGGAACCGCAATGAGCAGTTCTTC
cdr3_aa: CASEIGQGNRNEQFF

v_call: TRBV2
j_call: TRBJ2-3
d_call: NA
cdr3_length: 14
clone_size: NA
cdr3_nt: TGTGCCAGCAATGGGGGCCCCTCAGCAGATACGCAGTATTTT
cdr3_aa: CASNGGPSADTQYF

v_call: TRBV3-1
j_call: TRBJ2-3
d_call: TRBD2
cdr3_length: 14
clone_size: NA
cdr3_nt: TGTGCCAGCAGCCACTTAGGACTAGCCGGTACGCAGTATTTT
cdr3_aa: CASSHLGLAGTQYF

v_call: TRBV7-8
j_call: TRBJ1-2
d_call: NA
cdr3_length: 13
clone_size: many
cdr3_nt: TGTGCCAGCAGCCTGTCAGGGAGTGATGGCTACACCTTC
cdr3_aa: CASSLSGSDGYTF

v_call: TRBV25-1
j_call: TRBJ2-1
d_call: NA
cdr3_length: 16
clone_size: few
cdr3_nt: TGTGCCAGCAGTGAATTGGCCGTGGGCTCCTACAATGAGCAGTTCTTC
cdr3_aa: CASSELAVGSYNEQFF

v_call: TRBV11-3
j_call: TRBJ2-4
d_call: NA
cdr3_length: 15
clone_size: NA
cdr3_nt: TGTGCCAGCAGCGTCGAGGCGGGACCGAGAAACATTCAGTACTTC
cdr3_aa: CASSVEAGPRNIQYF

v_call: TRBV18
j_call: TRBJ1-3
d_call: TRBD1
cdr3_length: 16
clone_size: few
cdr3_nt: TGTGCCAGCTCACCAGCGGGACAGGGTGCTGGAAACACCATATATTTT
cdr3_aa: CASSPAGQGAGNTIYF

v_call: TRBV4-1
j_call: TRBJ1-6
d_call: TRBD1
cdr3_length: 18
clone_size: many
cdr3_nt: TGCGCCAGCAGCCAAGAGGTCAGACAGGGCTTACGGAATTCACCCCTCCACTTT
cdr3_aa: CASSQEVRQGLRNSPLHF

v_call: TRBV7-3
j_call: TRBJ2-3
d_call: TRBD2
cdr3_length: 15
clone_size: NA
cdr3_nt: TGTGCCAGCATCCCTGGCGAGCGGGAGTTTGATACGCAGTATTTT
cdr3_aa: CASIPGEREFDTQYF

v_call: TRBV10-3
j_call: TRBJ1-5
d_call: NA
cdr3_length: 15
clone_size: few
cdr3_nt: TGTGCCATCAGTGATGGAGGGTTTGGCAATCAGCCCCAGCATTTT
cdr3_aa: CAISDGGFGNQPQHF

v_call: TRBV3-1
j_call: TRBJ2-4
d_call: NA
cdr3_length: 12
clone_size: many
cdr3_nt: TGTGCCAGCAGCCAAGAAGGCAGACATCAGTACTTC
cdr3_aa: CASSQEGRHQYF

v_call: TRBV5-1
j_call: TRBJ1-5
d_call: NA
cdr3_length: 14
clone_size: NA
cdr3_nt: TGCGCCAGCAGCTTGAGGATTGGGGATCAGCCCCAGCATTTT
cdr3_aa: CASSLRIGDQPQHF

v_call: TRBV20-1
j_call: TRBJ2-7
d_call: TRBD2
cdr3_length: 14
clone_size: NA
cdr3_nt: TGCAGTGCCCAAACTAGCGGGAGCTCCTACGAGCAGTACTTC
cdr3_aa: CSAQTSGSSYEQYF

v_call: TRBV7-9
j_call: TRBJ1-3
d_call: NA
cdr3_length: 14
clone_size: NA
cdr3_nt: TGTGCCAGCAGCTTATCTGGCGAGGGAAACACCATATATTTT
cdr3_aa: CASSLSGEGNTIYF

v_call: TRBV18
j_call: TRBJ1-6
d_call: NA
cdr3_length: 15
clone_size: NA
cdr3_nt: TGTGCCAGCTCACTCCGGGACGGGCTAAATTCACCCCTCCACTTT
cdr3_aa: CASSLRDGLNSPLHF

v_call: TRBV7-9
j_call: TRBJ2-5
d_call: NA
cdr3_length: 14
clone_size: NA
cdr3_nt: TGTGCCAGCAGCTTAGCGACGGGGTGGGAGACCCAGTACTTC
cdr3_aa: CASSLATGWETQYF

v_call: TRBV15
j_call: TRBJ2-6
d_call: TRBD1
cdr3_length: 16
clone_size: many
cdr3_nt: TGTGCCACCGTCGGGACAGGGGGACCTGGGGCCAACGTCCTGACTTTC
cdr3_aa: CATVGTGGPGANVLTF

v_call: TRBV29-1
j_call: TRBJ2-7
d_call: NA
cdr3_length: 12
clone_size: many
cdr3_nt: TGCAGCGTGCGGACGGCAACCTACGAGCAGTACTTC
cdr3_aa: CSVRTATYEQYF

v_call: TRBV29-1
j_call: TRBJ2-1
d_call: TRBD1
cdr3_length: 14
clone_size: many
cdr3_nt: TGCAGCGGAAGCCTACAGGGGGCAAGCGATGAGCAGTTCTTC
cdr3_aa: CSGSLQGASDEQFF

v_call: TRBV18
j_call: TRBJ1-1
d_call: NA
cdr3_length: 15
clone_size: few
cdr3_nt: TGTGCCAGCTCACCAGCTTGGCAGGGAGGCACTGAAGCTTTCTTT
cdr3_aa: CASSPAWQGGTEAFF

v_call: TRBV12-3/TRBV12-4
j_call: TRBJ2-7
d_call: NA
cdr3_length: 13
clone_size: few
cdr3_nt: TGTGCCAGCAGTTCACGGGAATCCTACGAGCAGTACTTC
cdr3_aa: CASSSRESYEQYF

v_call: TRBV20-1
j_call: TRBJ1-1
d_call: TRBD1
cdr3_length: 13
clone_size: few
cdr3_nt: TGCAGTGCTGAGGGACAGTGGGGACTCGAAGCTTTCTTT
cdr3_aa: CSAEGQWGLEAFF

v_call: TRBV5-1
j_call: TRBJ2-7
d_call: TRBD2
cdr3_length: 15
clone_size: many
cdr3_nt: TGCGCCAGCAGCTTGGAAGCGGGAGCTCCCTACGAGCAGTACTTC
cdr3_aa: CASSLEAGAPYEQYF

v_call: TRBV12-3/TRBV12-4
j_call: TRBJ2-7
d_call: NA
cdr3_length: 14
clone_size: many
cdr3_nt: TGTGCCAGCAGCCCGGACAGCAGCTCCTACGAGCAGTACTTC
cdr3_aa: CASSPDSSSYEQYF

v_call: TRBV12-3/TRBV12-4
j_call: TRBJ2-2
d_call: TRBD1
cdr3_length: 14
clone_size: many
cdr3_nt: TGTGCCAGCAGTTTTACAGGGGGCTCCGGGGAGCTGTTTTTT
cdr3_aa: CASSFTGGSGELFF

v_call: TRBV29-1
j_call: TRBJ1-2
d_call: TRBD1
cdr3_length: 13
clone_size: many
cdr3_nt: TGCAGCGTTGAAGCAGGGGGTGACTATGGCTACACCTTC
cdr3_aa: CSVEAGGDYGYTF

v_call: TRBV7-9
j_call: TRBJ1-3
d_call: NA
cdr3_length: 13
clone_size: NA
cdr3_nt: TGTGCCAGCAGCTTGGACCGAGGAAACACCATATATTTT
cdr3_aa: CASSLDRGNTIYF